This T cell receptor beta chain comes out of a study of cytomegalovirus exposure and HLA in healthy donors. The germline V gene has CDR1 MNHEY and CDR2 SVGAGI. The CDR3 has 16 amino acids. With 60 Vbeta and 13 Jbeta primers, the PCR was carried out. Only in-frame clones appear in the TCRdb table, and some are missing; sequencing was by immunoSEQ multiplex PCR. This listing includes some 120,000 clones. The TCR was taken from a man in his forties or fifties in good health and CMV-seropositive. The chain is built from TRBV6-5 and TRBJ2-5; the D gene is possibly TRBD1 (6 bases). The J call may be wrong; the DNA end is better matched by TRBJ2-7. The material sequenced was PBMCs. The CDR3 protein is CASSYSRGTFSYEQYF. The CDR3 DNA reads as TGTGCCAGCAGTTACTCGAGGGGGACCTTTTCCTACGAGCAGTACTTC.